What follows is one T cell receptor beta chain and its context. This CDR3 comprises 14 residues. These data are taken from a study of blood T cell repertoires in COVID-19. Study-level information: The United States, Italy and Spain were the sources of the acute and convalescent COVID-19 samples. Sample material is recorded as cDNA or gDNA derived from T cells, B-cell-depleted T cells, or PBMCs.

The authors' processing: The authors estimated nucleated cell counts from reference gene primer amplification. Clones were sequenced by immunoSEQ multiplex PCR, and TCRdb holds only the in-frame ones, with some missing. The V and J calls and the clone size are those of that table, but D and trimming were determined from the DNA. In the table there are 200,000 to 250,000 clones, about 85% of which are singletons. The chain uses TRBV12-2 and TRBJ1-1; TRBD1 is taken as the D call from the table, unchecked against the DNA. TRBV12-2 is deemed a pseudogene. Sequenced material: peripheral blood. This sequence originates from a man aged 25 to 45 with active or convalescent COVID-19. The CDR3 protein is CASQDRTSGTEAFF. The CDR3 DNA reads TGTGCAAGTCAGGACAGGACTTCGGGCACTGAAGCTTTCTTT.